A single T cell receptor (beta chain) is shown here with its context. The data stem from a study of T cell responses to AZD1222 COVID-19 vaccine. Sequencing was performed with immunoSEQ multiplex PCR; in TCRdb, only in-frame clones are kept and a portion is missing. Of 150,000 to 200,000 clones in the sample, roughly 92% were seen once. With V trimmed by 5 bases and J by 4 bases, 7 bases remained unmatched. Per the germline V gene, CDR1 is SGHTA and CDR2 is FQGTGA. This CDR3 has 15 residues. The starting material was peripheral blood, obtained on day 0 of AZD1222 vaccination. This chain joins TRBV7-3 and TRBJ2-1; 8 nucleotides agree with TRBD2. This receptor was obtained from an adult in good health. CDR3 sequence: CASSQVAGGYNEQFF. CDR3 bases: TGTGCCAGCAGCCAGGTGGCGGGGGGTTACAATGAGCAGTTCTTC.